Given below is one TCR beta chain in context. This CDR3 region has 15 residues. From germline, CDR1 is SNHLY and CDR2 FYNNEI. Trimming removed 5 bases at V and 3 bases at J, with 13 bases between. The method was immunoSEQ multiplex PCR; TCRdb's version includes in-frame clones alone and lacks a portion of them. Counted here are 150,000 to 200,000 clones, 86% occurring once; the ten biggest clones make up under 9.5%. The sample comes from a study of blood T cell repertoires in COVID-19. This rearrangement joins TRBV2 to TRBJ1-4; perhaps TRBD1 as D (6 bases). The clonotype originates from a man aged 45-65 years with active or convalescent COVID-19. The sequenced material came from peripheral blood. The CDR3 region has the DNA TGTGCCAGCAGTTCTGCCGAGGGGGCTAATGAAAAACTGTTTTTT. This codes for CASSSAEGANEKLFF.